Listed below are T cell receptor beta chains from one sample, sequenced in a study of blood T cell repertoires in COVID-19. Only in-frame clones appear in the TCRdb table, and some are missing; sequencing was by immunoSEQ multiplex PCR. This table has 650,000 to 800,000 clones, around 89% appearing once. What was sequenced was peripheral blood. The receptors shown here come from a woman between 18 and 29 years old with acute or convalescent COVID-19. The CDR3 runs from the conserved cysteine through the conserved F or W. The D gene is left open where the match is weak. Only part of the rows carry a size: once, few, many, or a class if the clone is expanded.

J,V,size,D,CDR3,DNA
TRBJ1-1,TRBV4-3,-,-,CASSQVFAGNTEAFF,TGCGCCAGCAGCCAAGTTTTTGCAGGGAACACTGAAGCTTTCTTT
TRBJ2-2,TRBV7-9,-,-,CASRPGTYTGELFF,TGTGCCAGCAGACCCGGGACATACACCGGGGAGCTGTTTTTT
TRBJ1-1,TRBV30,-,-,CAWRGGNINTEAFF,TGTGCCTGGAGAGGAGGAAACATAAACACTGAAGCTTTCTTT
TRBJ2-7,TRBV6-1,-,-,CASSEAQEQYF,TGTGCCAGCAGTGAAGCGCAGGAGCAGTACTTC
TRBJ1-6,TRBV5-6,-,-,CASSFGPGGGSPLHF,-
TRBJ2-7,TRBV6-4,-,-,CASSPDMADSYEQYF,TGTGCCAGCAGTCCAGACATGGCAGACTCCTACGAGCAGTACTTC
TRBJ1-2,TRBV5-6,once,-,CASSLFSGAPNYGYTF,TGTGCCAGCAGCTTGTTCTCAGGTGCCCCTAACTATGGCTACACCTTC
TRBJ1-2,TRBV29-1,-,-,CSVENPGGYTF,TGCAGCGTTGAGAACCCGGGAGGCTACACCTTC
TRBJ2-3,TRBV7-8,-,TRBD2,CASSFAVKTSGGARLSTDTQYF,TGTGCCAGCAGCTTTGCTGTAAAGACTAGCGGGGGGGCTAGGCTAAGCACAGATACGCAGTATTTT
TRBJ2-1,TRBV4-3,-,TRBD2,CASSQRPTSGGSYNEQFF,TGCGCCAGCAGCCAGCGCCCAACTAGCGGGGGATCCTACAATGAGCAGTTCTTC
TRBJ1-4,TRBV3-1/TRBV3-2,few,-,CASSLIRSEKLFF,TGTGCCAGCAGCCTCATTCGGAGTGAAAAACTGTTTTTT
TRBJ1-5,TRBV28,-,-,CASRFESRPPNQPQHF,TGTGCCAGCAGATTCGAATCTAGGCCGCCGAATCAGCCCCAGCATTTT
TRBJ2-2,TRBV19,-,TRBD2,CASTVTGGGELFF,TGTGCCAGCACAGTTACGGGGGGCGGGGAGCTGTTTTTT
TRBJ2-4,TRBV3-1/TRBV3-2,-,-,CASSQGRLAKNIQYF,TGTGCCAGCAGCCAGGGGAGACTAGCCAAAAACATTCAGTACTTC
TRBJ2-7,TRBV4-2,-,-,CASSQDLTSRSYEQYF,TGTGCCAGCAGCCAAGATTTGACTAGTCGGTCCTACGAGCAGTACTTC
TRBJ1-3,TRBV3-1/TRBV3-2,-,TRBD1,CASSGTGGHSGNTIYF,TGTGCCAGCAGCGGAACAGGGGGCCACTCTGGAAACACCATATATTTT
TRBJ2-7,TRBV2,-,-,CASSEWYAYEQYF,TGTGCCAGCAGTGAATGGTACGCGTACGAGCAGTACTTC